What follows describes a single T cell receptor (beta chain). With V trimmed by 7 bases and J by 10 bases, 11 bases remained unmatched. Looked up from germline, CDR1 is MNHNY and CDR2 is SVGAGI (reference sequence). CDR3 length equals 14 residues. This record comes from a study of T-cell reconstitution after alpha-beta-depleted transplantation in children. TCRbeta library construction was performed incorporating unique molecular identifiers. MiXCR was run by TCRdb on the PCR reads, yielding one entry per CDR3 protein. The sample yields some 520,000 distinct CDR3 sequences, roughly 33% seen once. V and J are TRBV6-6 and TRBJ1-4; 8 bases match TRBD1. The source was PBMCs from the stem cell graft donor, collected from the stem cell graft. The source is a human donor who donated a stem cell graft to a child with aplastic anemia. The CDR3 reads CASISTGDMRKLFF. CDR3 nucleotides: TGTGCCAGCATCTCGACAGGGGATATGCGAAAACTGTTTTTT.